The present T cell receptor (beta chain) was sequenced within a study of cytomegalovirus exposure and HLA in healthy donors. Trimming removed 3 bases from V and 10 bases from J, with 19 bases in between. Germline V CDR1 and CDR2: SQVTM, ANQGSEA. CDR3 length equals 13 residues. PCR amplification relied on 60 Vbeta primers (plus 13 Jbeta primers). The method was immunoSEQ multiplex PCR; TCRdb's version includes in-frame clones alone and lacks a portion of them. The sample carries 65,000 to 85,000 clones, around 76% recorded once. The TCR was taken from a male donor in good health and CMV-seropositive. The chain has TRBV29-1 and TRBJ2-7; maybe TRBD2 (7 bases). What was sequenced was PBMCs. Here the CDR3 reads CSVERPGGRGQYF. For the CDR3, the DNA is TGCAGCGTTGAGAGACCCGGGGGGCGCGGACAGTACTTC.